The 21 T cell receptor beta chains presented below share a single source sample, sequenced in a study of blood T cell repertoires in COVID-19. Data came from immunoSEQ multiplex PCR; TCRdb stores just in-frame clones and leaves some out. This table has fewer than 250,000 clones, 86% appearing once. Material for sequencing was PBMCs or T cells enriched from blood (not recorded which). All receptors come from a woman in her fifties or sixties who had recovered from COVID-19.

Here the CDR3 reads CASSPSPGTAINEQFF. The CDR3, as DNA: TGTGCCAGCAGCCCATCTCCCGGGACAGCCATCAATGAGCAGTTCTTC. This rearrangement joins TRBV7-9 to TRBJ2-1, with 7 bases lining up with TRBD1. This CDR3 has 16 amino acids. CDR1 is SEHNR and CDR2 is FQNEAQ in the germline V gene (reference sequence). After removal of 5 bases from V and 6 bases from J, the junction contained 13 bases not matched to a gene.

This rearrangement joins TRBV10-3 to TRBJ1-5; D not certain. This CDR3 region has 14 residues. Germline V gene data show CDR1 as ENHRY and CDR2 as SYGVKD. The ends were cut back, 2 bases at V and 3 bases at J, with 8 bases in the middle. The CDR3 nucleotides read TGTGCCATCAGTGAGGAGATACTCAATCAGCCCCAGCATTTT. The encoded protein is CAISEEILNQPQHF.

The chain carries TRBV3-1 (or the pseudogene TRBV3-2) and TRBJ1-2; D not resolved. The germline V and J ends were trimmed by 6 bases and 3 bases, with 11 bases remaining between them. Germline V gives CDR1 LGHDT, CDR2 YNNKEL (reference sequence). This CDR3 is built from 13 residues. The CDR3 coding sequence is TGTGCCAGCAGGTTCGACTGGGACTATGGCTACACCTTC. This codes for CASRFDWDYGYTF.

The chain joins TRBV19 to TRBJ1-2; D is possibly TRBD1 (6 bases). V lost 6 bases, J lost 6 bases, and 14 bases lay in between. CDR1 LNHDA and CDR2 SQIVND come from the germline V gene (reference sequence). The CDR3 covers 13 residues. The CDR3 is CASSRGNGNGYTF. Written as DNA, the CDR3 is TGTGCCAGTAGCAGGGGAAATGGGAATGGCTACACCTTC.

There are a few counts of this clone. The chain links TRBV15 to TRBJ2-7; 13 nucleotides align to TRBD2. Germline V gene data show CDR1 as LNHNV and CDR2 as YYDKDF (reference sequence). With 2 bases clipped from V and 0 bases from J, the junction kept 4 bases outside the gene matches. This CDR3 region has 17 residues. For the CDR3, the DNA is TGTGCCACCAGCAGATCGCGGACTAGCGGGAGCTCCTACGAGCAGTACTTC. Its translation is CATSRSRTSGSSYEQYF.

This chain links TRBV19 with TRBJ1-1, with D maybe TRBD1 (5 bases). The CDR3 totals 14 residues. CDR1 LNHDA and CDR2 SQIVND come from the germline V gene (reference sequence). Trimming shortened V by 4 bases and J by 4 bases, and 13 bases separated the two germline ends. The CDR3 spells CASSSTGFLTEAFF. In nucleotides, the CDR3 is TGTGCCAGTAGTAGCACAGGATTCCTCACTGAAGCTTTCTTT. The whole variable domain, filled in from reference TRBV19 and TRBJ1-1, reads DGGITQSPKYLFRKEGQNVTLSCEQNLNHDAMYWYRQDPGQGLRLIYYSQIVNDFQKGDIAEGYSVSREKKESFPLTVTSAQKNPTAFYLCASSSTGFLTEAFFGQGTRLTVV.

CDR3 nucleotide sequence: TGTGCCAGTGGTGGTCTAGGGGCGGGAAAGACCCAGTACTTC. It translates to CASGGLGAGKTQYF. The V call is TRBV19, the J call TRBJ2-5; tentatively, D is TRBD2 (6 bases). The CDR3 extends over 14 amino acids. The ends were cut back, 8 bases at V and 6 bases at J, with 19 bases in the middle. Germline V CDR1 and CDR2: LNHDA, SQIVND (reference sequence).

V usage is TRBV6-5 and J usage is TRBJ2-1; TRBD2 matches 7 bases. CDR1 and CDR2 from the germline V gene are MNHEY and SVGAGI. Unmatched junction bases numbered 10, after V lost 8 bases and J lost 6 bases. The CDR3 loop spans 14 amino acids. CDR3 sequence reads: CASLPWGRANEQFF. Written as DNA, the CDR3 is TGTGCCAGCCTCCCGTGGGGGAGGGCCAATGAGCAGTTCTTC.

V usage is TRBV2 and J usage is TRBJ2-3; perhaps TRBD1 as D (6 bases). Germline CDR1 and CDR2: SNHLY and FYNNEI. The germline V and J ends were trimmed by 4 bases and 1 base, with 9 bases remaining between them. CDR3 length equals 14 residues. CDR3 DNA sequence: TGTGCCAGCAGTGGGCCAGGGGGCACAGATACGCAGTATTTT. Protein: CASSGPGGTDTQYF.

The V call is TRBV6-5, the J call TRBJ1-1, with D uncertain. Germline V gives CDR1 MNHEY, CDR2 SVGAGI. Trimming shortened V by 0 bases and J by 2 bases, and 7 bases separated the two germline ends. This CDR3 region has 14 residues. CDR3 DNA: TGTGCCAGCAGTTACTCGCAGACAAACACTGAAGCTTTCTTT. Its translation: CASSYSQTNTEAFF.

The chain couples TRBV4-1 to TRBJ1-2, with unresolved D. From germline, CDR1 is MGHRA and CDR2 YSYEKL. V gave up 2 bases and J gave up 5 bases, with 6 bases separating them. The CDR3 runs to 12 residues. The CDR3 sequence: CASSQSSYGYTF. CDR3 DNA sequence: TGCGCCAGCAGCCAATCCTCTTATGGCTACACCTTC.

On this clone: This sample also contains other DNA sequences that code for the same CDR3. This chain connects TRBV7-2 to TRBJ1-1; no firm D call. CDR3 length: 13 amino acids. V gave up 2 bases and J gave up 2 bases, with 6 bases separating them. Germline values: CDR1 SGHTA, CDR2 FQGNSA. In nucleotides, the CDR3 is TGTGCCAGCAGCTTACAGTTAAACACTGAAGCTTTCTTT. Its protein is CASSLQLNTEAFF.

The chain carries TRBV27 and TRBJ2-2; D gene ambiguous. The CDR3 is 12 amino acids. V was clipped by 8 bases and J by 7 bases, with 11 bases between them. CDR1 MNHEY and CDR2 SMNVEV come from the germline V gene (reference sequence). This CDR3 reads CASGLVVGELFF. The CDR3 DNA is TGTGCCAGCGGCCTAGTGGTCGGGGAGCTGTTTTTT.

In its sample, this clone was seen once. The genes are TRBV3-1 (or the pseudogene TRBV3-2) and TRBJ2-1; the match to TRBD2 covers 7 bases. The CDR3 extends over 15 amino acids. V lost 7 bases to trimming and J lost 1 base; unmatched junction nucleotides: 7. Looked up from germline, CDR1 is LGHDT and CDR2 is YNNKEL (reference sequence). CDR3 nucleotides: TGTGCCAGCAACAACCTAGCGGTGTCCTACAATGAGCAGTTCTTC. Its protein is CASNNLAVSYNEQFF.

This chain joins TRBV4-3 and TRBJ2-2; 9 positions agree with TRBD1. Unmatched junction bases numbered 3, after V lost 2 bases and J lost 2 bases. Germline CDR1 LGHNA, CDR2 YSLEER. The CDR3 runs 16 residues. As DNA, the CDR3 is TGCGCCAGCAGCCAAAACAGGGGGCGAAACACCGGGGAGCTGTTTTTT. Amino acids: CASSQNRGRNTGELFF.

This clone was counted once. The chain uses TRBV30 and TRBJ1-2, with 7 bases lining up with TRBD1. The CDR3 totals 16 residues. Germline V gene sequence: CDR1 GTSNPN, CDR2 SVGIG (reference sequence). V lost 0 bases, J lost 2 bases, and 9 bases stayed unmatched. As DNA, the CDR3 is TGTGCCTGGAGTGTTTTGTTGGGACAGAGGAACTATGGCTACACCTTC. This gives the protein CAWSVLLGQRNYGYTF.

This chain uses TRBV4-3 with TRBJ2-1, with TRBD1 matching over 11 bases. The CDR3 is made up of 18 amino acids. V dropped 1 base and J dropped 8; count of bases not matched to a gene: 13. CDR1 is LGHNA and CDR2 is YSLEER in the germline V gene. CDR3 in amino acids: CASSQVRTGTGGFDEQFF. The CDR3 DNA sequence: TGCGCCAGCAGCCAAGTAAGAACGGGGACAGGGGGTTTCGATGAGCAGTTCTTC.

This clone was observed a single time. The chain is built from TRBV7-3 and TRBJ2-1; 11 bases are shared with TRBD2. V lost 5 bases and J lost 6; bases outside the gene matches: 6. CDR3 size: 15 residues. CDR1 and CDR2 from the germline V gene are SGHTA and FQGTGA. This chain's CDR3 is CASSGTSGPRNEQFF. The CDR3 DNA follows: TGTGCCAGCAGCGGGACTAGCGGCCCCCGCAATGAGCAGTTCTTC.

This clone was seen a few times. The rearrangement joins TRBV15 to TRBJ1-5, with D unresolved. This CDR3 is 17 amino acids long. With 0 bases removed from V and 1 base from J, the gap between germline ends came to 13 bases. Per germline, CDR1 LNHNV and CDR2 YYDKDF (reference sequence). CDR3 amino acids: CATSRDPRDTSNQPQHF. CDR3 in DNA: TGTGCCACCAGCAGAGATCCCCGAGACACGAGCAATCAGCCCCAGCATTTT.

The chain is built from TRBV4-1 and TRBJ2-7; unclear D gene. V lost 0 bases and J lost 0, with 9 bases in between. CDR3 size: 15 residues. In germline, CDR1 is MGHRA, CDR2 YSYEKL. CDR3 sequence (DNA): TGCGCCAGCAGCCAAGATTTCCCCAGCTCCTACGAGCAGTACTTC. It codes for CASSQDFPSSYEQYF.

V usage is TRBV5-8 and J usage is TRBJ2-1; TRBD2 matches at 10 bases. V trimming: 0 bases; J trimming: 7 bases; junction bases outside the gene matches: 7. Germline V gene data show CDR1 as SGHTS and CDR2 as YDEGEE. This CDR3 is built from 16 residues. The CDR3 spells CASSLGFLAGDNEQFF. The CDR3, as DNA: TGTGCCAGCAGCTTGGGATTCCTAGCGGGGGATAATGAGCAGTTCTTC.